The 13 T cell receptor beta chains reported below all come from one sample, sequenced in a study of response to subunit inactivated influenza vaccine. TCRdb itself ran the RT-PCR reads through MiXCR, one entry per CDR3 protein. Of about 700,000 distinct CDR3 sequences in the sample, 14% were seen once. Sequenced here: PBMCs from blood, sampled 14 to 15 days before vaccination. These receptors came from a man aged 50 to 60 who received an inactivated influenza vaccine.

This clonotype was seen only a few times. J is TRBJ2-5 and V is TRBV4-2; D gene ambiguous. Trimming pared 4 bases from V and 1 base from J, leaving 13 bases between. Germline CDR1 reads LGHNA; CDR2 reads YNFKEQ. The CDR3 is made up of 15 amino acids. This CDR3 reads CASSPRLGFQETQYF. CDR3 in DNA: TGTGCCAGCAGCCCCCGTCTCGGGTTCCAAGAGACCCAGTACTTC.

This clonotype was counted between two and nine times. This chain joins TRBV15 and TRBJ2-4; 8 nucleotides match TRBD2. After removal of 2 bases from V and 1 base from J, the junction contained 7 bases not matched to a gene. In germline, CDR1 is LNHNV, CDR2 YYDKDF (reference sequence). CDR3 size: 17 residues. The CDR3 bases are TGTGCCACCAGCAGAAGCGGGGGTAGCATCGCCAAAAACATTCAGTACTTC. Its translation: CATSRSGGSIAKNIQYF.

In this sample, this clonotype turned up a few times. The chain links TRBV29-1 to TRBJ1-1; D is perhaps TRBD1 (6 bases). In germline, CDR1 is SQVTM, CDR2 ANQGSEA. The germline V and J ends were trimmed by 3 bases and 3 bases, with 14 bases remaining between them. The CDR3 runs to 14 residues. DNA for the CDR3: TGCAGCGTTGACGGGGGCCGTCGTCACACTGAAGCTTTCTTT. Amino acids: CSVDGGRRHTEAFF.

The V and J genes are TRBV7-9 and TRBJ2-7; 11 bases fit TRBD2. CDR1 and CDR2 from the germline V gene are SEHNR and FQNEAQ (reference sequence). Unmatched junction bases numbered 2, after V lost 3 bases and J lost 1 base. The CDR3 totals 15 residues. The CDR3 is CASSFRTSGSYEQYF. The CDR3, as DNA: TGTGCCAGCAGCTTCCGGACTAGCGGGTCCTACGAGCAGTACTTC.

This rearrangement joins TRBV7-9 to TRBJ2-7, with unresolved D. With 2 bases removed from V and 0 bases from J, the gap between germline ends came to 11 bases. This CDR3 has 15 amino acids. Germline lookup yields CDR1 SEHNR and CDR2 FQNEAQ (reference sequence). CDR3 region: CASSLMVGPSYEQYF. The CDR3 nucleotides read TGTGCCAGCAGCTTAATGGTCGGACCCTCCTACGAGCAGTACTTC.

This clonotype has a handful of counts. J is TRBJ2-3 and V is TRBV9; 10 bases map to TRBD2. Germline CDR1 SGDLS, CDR2 YYNGEE. V gave up 0 bases and J gave up 0 bases; unmatched junction bases: 10. The CDR3 totals 19 residues. The CDR3 bases are TGTGCCAGCAGCGTAGAGGGTGGGGCTAGCGGGGGCAGCACAGATACGCAGTATTTT. It encodes CASSVEGGASGGSTDTQYF.

This rearrangement joins TRBV5-1 to TRBJ2-7, with TRBD1 matching 11 bases. Per germline, CDR1 SGHRS and CDR2 YFSETQ. The CDR3 is 16 residues long. V shed 0 bases and J 3 bases; nucleotides not matched to a gene: 5. CDR3 residues: CASSLAVGTGGYEQYF. The DNA of the CDR3 is TGCGCCAGCAGCTTGGCCGTTGGGACAGGGGGCTACGAGCAGTACTTC.

The rearrangement uses TRBV7-2 and TRBJ2-1; no clear D. Deletions cut 6 bases from V and 5 bases from J, with 17 bases between. Per germline, CDR1 SGHTA and CDR2 FQGNSA. This CDR3 is built from 15 residues. CDR3 DNA sequence: TGTGCCAGCAGTGCTGCGATATGGACCAACAATGAGCAGTTCTTC. It specifies CASSAAIWTNNEQFF.

V usage is TRBV27 and J usage is TRBJ2-2; 10 bases match TRBD2. The CDR3 extends over 16 amino acids. Germline CDR1 is MNHEY and CDR2 is SMNVEV (reference sequence). V dropped 4 bases and J dropped 7; count of bases not matched to a gene: 9. In DNA form, the CDR3 reads TGTGCCAGCAGTTATCCTAGCGGGAGCGGAGGCGGGGAGCTGTTTTTT. This translates into CASSYPSGSGGGELFF.

The V call is TRBV28, the J call TRBJ2-3, with D maybe TRBD2 (5 bases). CDR1 and CDR2 from the germline V gene are MDHEN and SYDVKM. V lost 10 bases to trimming and J lost 3 bases, with 11 bases between them. CDR3 length equals 12 residues. The CDR3 DNA reads as TGTGCCACGTCGGGGTTAACAGATACGCAGTATTTT. This codes for CATSGLTDTQYF.

The chain couples TRBV5-1 to TRBJ2-2; D unclear. The CDR3 runs 12 residues. The V gene's germline CDR1 is SGHRS and CDR2 YFSETQ. Trimming cost V 5 bases and J 5 bases, with 7 bases left between them. In DNA, the CDR3 is TGCGCCAGCAGGGGTGTAACCGGGGAGCTGTTTTTT. Its protein product is CASRGVTGELFF.

This clonotype was counted a few times. This sequence joins TRBV5-1 and TRBJ2-5; the D gene is possibly TRBD1 (8 bases). The length of the CDR3 is 15 residues. Trimming took 3 bases from V and 4 from J, leaving 16 bases between them. From germline, CDR1 is SGHRS and CDR2 YFSETQ. The CDR3 region is CASSSTTGEGETQYF. The CDR3 DNA sequence: TGCGCCAGCAGCTCCACGACAGGGGAGGGAGAGACCCAGTACTTC.

This clonotype has more than one count but fewer than ten. The V gene is TRBV30, the J gene TRBJ2-1, with D perhaps assigned TRBD1 or TRBD2 (6 bases each). Germline-derived CDR1 and CDR2 are GTSNPN and SVGIG (reference sequence). The CDR3 is 12 amino acids. V lost 7 bases and J 9 bases, leaving 16 bases between the germline ends. CDR3 DNA sequence: TGTGCCTACCTTCAGGGGCGGGGTGAGCAGTTCTTC. Translation: CAYLQGRGEQFF. Based on the CDR3 plus reference TRBV30 and TRBJ2-1, the full variable domain is SQTIHQWPATLVQPVGSPLSLECTVEGTSNPNLYWYRQAAGRGLQLLFYSVGIGQISSEVPQNLSASRPQDRQFILSSKKLLLSDSGFYLCAYLQGRGEQFFGPGTRLTVL.